Reported below is one T cell receptor beta chain. Sequenced by immunoSEQ multiplex PCR; TCRdb stores in-frame clones only, minus some. The sample includes 130,000 or so clones, around nine tenths of them seen just once. This record belongs to a study of blood T cell repertoires in COVID-19. Overall study: T cells, B-cell-depleted T cells, or PBMCs supplied cDNA or gDNA.

Followed over time, Seattle patients had been enrolled while infection was active. Germline V gene sequence: CDR1 LGHNT, CDR2 FRNRAP. V dropped 1 base and J dropped 1 base, with 11 bases sitting between them. The CDR3 covers 15 residues. The specimen was peripheral blood. The chain joins TRBV12-5 to TRBJ2-7, with D hard to call. The TCR comes from a woman between 65 and 79 years old with COVID-19, enrolled during active disease. DNA for the CDR3: TGTGCTAGTGGTTTGGCGTACTCCCAATCCTACGAGCAGTACTTC. Amino acid sequence: CASGLAYSQSYEQYF.